This T cell receptor beta chain was identified in a study of blood T cell repertoires in COVID-19. About the study: COVID-19 samples from acute and convalescent phases originated in the United States, Italy and Spain. The cDNA or gDNA used as material had been derived from T cells, B-cell-depleted T cells, or PBMCs.

Germline V gene data show CDR1 as LGHDT and CDR2 as YNNKEL (reference sequence). With 0 bases clipped from V and 2 bases from J, the junction kept 7 bases outside the gene matches. This CDR3 region has 16 residues. Source study methods: The assay estimated nucleated cells by amplifying reference gene primers. The table came from immunoSEQ multiplex PCR; TCRdb's copy has only in-frame clones and leaves some out. V and J calls and clone size are given by that table; D and trimming were obtained from the DNA. The sample holds approximately 50,000 clones, 85% seen once. The sample was peripheral blood. The V gene is TRBV3-1 (or the pseudogene TRBV3-2), the J gene TRBJ2-7; TRBD2 aligns across 7 bases. The TCR sequence derives from a human donor in a cohort sampled during active COVID-19. The CDR3 DNA reads TGTGCCAGCAGCCAAGATGTGACGGGAGGCGCCTACGAGCAGTACTTC. Amino acids: CASSQDVTGGAYEQYF.